This T cell receptor (beta chain) is drawn from a study of T cells expressing NK-cell markers. About this clonotype itself: As yet, its antigen is unknown.

From the 5' RACE reads, TCRdb lists one entry per CDR3 protein and no DNA. The data include 300,000 or so distinct CDR3 sequences; the top ten clones carry more than 3.5%. Germline assignment: CDR1 SGHTA and CDR2 FQGTGA. This CDR3 spans 16 amino acids. Study outcomes and limitations: The HCMV specificity of the expanded NKG2C+ T cell clones stayed unresolved.

This chain links TRBV7-3 with TRBJ2-2; there is no DNA to check the TCRdb D call of TRBD2. Sequencing was done on a sample of blood T cells: a sorted CD56 or NKG2C T cell subset, CD4+ or CD8+ T cells, or bulk PBMC T cells (not recorded which). The TCR was taken from a woman aged 18 to 75 in good health. The CDR3 is CASSLTSGSGTGELFF.